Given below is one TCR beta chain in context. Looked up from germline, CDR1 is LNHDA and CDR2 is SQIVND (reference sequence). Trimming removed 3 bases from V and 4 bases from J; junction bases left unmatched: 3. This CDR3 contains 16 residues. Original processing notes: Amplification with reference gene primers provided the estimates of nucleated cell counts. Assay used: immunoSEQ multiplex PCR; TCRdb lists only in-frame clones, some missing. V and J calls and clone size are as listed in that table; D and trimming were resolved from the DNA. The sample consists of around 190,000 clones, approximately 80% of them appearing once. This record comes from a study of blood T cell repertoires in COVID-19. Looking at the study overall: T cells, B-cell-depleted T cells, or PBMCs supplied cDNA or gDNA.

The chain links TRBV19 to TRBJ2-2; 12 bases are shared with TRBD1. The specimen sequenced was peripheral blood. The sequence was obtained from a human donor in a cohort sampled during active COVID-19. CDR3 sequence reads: CASSMGQGAGTGELFF. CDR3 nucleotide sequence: TGTGCCAGTAGTATGGGACAGGGGGCTGGCACCGGGGAGCTGTTTTTT.